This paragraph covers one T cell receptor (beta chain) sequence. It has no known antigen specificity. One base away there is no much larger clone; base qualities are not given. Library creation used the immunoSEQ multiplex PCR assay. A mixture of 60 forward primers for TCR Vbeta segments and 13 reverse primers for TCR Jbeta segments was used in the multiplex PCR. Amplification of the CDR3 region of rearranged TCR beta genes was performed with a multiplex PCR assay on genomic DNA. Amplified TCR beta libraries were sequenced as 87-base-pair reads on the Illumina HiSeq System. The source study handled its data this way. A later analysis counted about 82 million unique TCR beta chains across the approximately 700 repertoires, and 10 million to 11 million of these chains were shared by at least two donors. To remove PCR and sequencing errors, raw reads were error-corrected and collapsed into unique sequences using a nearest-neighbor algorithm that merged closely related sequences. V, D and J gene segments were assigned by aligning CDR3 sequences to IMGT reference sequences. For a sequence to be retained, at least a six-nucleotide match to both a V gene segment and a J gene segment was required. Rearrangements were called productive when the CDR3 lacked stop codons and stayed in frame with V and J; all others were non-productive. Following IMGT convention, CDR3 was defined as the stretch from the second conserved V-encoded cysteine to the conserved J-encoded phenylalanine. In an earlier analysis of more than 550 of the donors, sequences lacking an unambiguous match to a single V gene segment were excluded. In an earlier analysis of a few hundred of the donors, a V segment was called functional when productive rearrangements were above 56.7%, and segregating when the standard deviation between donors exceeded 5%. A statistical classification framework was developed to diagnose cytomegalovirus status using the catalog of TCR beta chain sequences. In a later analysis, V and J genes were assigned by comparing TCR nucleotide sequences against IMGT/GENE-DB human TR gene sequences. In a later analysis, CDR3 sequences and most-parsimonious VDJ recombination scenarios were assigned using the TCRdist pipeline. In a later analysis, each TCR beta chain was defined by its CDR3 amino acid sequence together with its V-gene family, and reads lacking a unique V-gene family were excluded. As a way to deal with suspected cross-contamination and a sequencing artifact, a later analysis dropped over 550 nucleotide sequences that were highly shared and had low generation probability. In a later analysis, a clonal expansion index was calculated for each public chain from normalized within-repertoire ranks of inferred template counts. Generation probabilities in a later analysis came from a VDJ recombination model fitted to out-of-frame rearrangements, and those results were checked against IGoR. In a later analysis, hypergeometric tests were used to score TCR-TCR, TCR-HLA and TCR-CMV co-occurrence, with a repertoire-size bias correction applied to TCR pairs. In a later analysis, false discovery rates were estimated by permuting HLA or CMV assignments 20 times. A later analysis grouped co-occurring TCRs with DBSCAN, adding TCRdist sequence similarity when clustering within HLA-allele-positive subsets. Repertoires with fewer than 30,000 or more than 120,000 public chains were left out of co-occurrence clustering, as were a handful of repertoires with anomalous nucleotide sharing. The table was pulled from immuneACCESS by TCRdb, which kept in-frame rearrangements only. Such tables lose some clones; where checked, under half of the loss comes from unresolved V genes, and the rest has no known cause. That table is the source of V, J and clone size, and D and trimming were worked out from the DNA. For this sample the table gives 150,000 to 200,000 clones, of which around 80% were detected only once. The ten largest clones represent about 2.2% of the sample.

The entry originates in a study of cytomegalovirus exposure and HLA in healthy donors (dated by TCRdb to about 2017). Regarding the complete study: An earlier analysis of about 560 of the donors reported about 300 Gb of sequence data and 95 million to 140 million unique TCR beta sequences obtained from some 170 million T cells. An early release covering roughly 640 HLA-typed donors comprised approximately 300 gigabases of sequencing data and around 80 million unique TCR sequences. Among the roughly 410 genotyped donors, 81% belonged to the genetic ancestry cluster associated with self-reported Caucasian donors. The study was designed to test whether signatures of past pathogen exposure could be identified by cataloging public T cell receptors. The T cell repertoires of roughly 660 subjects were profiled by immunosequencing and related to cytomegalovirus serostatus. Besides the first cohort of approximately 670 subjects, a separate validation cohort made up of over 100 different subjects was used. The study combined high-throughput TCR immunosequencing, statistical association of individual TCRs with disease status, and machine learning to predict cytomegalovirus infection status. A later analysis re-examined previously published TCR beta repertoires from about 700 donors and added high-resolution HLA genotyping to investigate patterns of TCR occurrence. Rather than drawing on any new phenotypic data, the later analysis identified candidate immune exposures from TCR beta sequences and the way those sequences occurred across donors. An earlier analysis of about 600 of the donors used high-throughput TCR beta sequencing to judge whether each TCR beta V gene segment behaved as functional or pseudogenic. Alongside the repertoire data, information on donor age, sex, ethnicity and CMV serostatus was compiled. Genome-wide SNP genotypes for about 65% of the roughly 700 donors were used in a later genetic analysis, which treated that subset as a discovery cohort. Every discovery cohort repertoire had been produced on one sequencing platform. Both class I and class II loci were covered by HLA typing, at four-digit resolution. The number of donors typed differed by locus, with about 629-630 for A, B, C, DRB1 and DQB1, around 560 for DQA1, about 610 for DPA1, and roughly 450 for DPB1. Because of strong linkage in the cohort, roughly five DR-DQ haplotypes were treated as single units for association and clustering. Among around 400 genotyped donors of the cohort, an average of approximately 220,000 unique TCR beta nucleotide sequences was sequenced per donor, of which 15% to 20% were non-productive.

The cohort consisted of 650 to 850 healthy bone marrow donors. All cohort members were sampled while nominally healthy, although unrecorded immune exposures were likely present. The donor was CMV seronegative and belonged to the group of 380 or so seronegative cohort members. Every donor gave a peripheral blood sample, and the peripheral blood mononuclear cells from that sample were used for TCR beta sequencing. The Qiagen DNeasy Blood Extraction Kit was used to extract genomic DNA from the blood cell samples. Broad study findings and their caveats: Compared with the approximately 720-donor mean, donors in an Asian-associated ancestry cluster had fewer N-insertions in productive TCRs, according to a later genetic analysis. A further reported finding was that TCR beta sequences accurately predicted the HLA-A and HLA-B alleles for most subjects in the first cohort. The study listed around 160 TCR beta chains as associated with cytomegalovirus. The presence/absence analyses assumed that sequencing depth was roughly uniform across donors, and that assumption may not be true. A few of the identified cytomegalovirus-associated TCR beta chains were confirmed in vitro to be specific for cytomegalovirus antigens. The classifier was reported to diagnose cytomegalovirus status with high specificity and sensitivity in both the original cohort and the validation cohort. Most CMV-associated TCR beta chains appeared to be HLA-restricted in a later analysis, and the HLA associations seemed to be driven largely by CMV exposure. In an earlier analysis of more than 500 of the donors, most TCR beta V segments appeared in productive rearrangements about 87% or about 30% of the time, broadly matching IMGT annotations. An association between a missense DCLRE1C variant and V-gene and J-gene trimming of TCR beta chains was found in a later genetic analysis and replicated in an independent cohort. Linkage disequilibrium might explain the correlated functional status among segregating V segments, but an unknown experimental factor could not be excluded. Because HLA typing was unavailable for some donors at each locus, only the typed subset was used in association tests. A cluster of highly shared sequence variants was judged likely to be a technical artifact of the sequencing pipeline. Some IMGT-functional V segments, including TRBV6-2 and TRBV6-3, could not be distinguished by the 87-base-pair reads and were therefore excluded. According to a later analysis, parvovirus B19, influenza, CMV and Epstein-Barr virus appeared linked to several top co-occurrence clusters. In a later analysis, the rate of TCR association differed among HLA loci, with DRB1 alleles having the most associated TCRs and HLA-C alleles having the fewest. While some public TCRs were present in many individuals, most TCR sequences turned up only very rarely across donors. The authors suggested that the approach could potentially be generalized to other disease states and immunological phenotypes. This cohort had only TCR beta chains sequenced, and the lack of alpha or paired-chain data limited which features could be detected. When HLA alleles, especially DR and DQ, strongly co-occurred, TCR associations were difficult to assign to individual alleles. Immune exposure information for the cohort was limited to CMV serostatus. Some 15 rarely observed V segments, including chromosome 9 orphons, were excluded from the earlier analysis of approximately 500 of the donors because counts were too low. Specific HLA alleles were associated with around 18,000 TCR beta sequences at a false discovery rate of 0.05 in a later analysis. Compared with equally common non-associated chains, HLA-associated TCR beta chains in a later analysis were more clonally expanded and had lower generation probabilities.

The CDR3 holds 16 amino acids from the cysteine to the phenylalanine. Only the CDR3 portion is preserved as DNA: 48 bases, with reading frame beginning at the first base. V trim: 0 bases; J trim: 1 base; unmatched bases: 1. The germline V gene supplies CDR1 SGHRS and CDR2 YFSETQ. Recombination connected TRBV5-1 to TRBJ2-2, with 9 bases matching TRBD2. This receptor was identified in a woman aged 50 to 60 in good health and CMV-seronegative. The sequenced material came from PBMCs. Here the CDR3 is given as CASSLVLAGNTGELFF. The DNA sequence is TGCGCCAGCAGCTTGGTACTAGCGGGGAACACCGGGGAGCTGTTTTTT.